What follows is one T cell receptor (beta chain) and its context. Its recognized antigen is unknown. No qualities accompany the bases; no much larger clone lies one base away. TCRbeta CDR3 regions were amplified from genomic DNA using the immunoSEQ Assay, a bias-controlled multiplex PCR. In the paper's pipeline: The number of nucleated cells in each sample was estimated from the amplification of reference gene primers within the assay. To quantify the absolute abundance of each unique TCRbeta CDR3 rearrangement, sequence reads were collapsed and filtered. For each sample, productive Simpson clonality was calculated as the square root of Simpson's diversity index over productive rearrangements. In TCRdb, the immuneACCESS table is reduced to in-frame sequences with V and J assigned. These tables do not hold every clone; where another copy was compared, an unresolved V gene accounts for under half, and the others remain unexplained. The V and J calls and clone size come from that table; D and trimming were worked out from the DNA. This sample comprises some 350,000 clones, 75% to 90% of them detected only once. Over 6% of the sample rests with the top ten.

The CDR3 starts with the cysteine, ends with the phenylalanine, and has 15 residues. Of all the DNA, just the CDR3 is kept, 45 bases in frame from base 1. Reading the germline V gene (reference sequence) gives CDR1 SEHNR and CDR2 FQNEAQ. V loses 4 bases, J loses 0 bases, and the germline ends lie 7 bases apart. This entry comes from a study of blood T cell repertoires in COVID-19 (dated by TCRdb to 2019 to 2021). With regard to the full study: Samples covering the acute and convalescent phases of COVID-19 were provided by collaborators in the United States, Italy and Spain. The material from the prospective study consisted of cDNA or gDNA derived from T cells, B-cell-depleted T cells, or PBMCs. Nearly every sample came with metadata listing a de-identified subject ID, COVID-19 status, age in years and sex. Where available, HLA class I and class II types were taken from metadata supplied by the sample provider and were not determined by assay-based typing. The dataset comprised deeply sampled blood TCRbeta repertoires from subjects exposed to, actively infected with, or recovered from COVID-19. Samples came from the ongoing ImmuneRACE study (first 160 participants) plus 1,254 subjects from 6 global collaborators. The repertoires were made available in a free public database intended to serve as a resource for research on the immune response to SARS-CoV-2.

On the study overall, not on this receptor specifically: The amount of clinical and demographic metadata varied by source and participant and was provided uncurated.

One collaborating source in Seattle enrolled patients while the patients were actively infected and followed the patients over time throughout the course of disease. The collaborating institutions used their own protocols to collect whole blood in K2EDTA tubes. For TCRbeta analysis, collaborators shipped samples in one of three forms: frozen whole blood, isolated PBMCs, or DNA extracted from either of those sample types. What was sequenced was peripheral blood. The chain employs TRBV7-9 and TRBJ2-6; the D segment cannot be called with confidence. This TCR was recovered from a woman between 45 and 65 years old with COVID-19, enrolled during active disease. The nucleotides are TGTGCCAGCAGCTACTCAGGCTCTGGGGCCAACGTCCTGACTTTC. The encoded protein is CASSYSGSGANVLTF.